The 28 T cell receptor beta chains listed next were all sequenced from one sample in a study of T-cell memory formation after mild COVID-19 (dated by TCRdb to 2020 to 2023). The library was produced with 5' RACE. The sequencing machine was an Illumina NovaSeq 6000. In TCRdb, the public reads were trimmed at Q25 with fastp and aligned with MiXCR, with productive beta chains retained. Rows with one shared CDR3 protein collapse into an entry with the most common genes and DNA. In this sample the table shows about 500,000 distinct CDR3 sequences, approximately 20% of which occur a single time. The ten largest clones add up to around 12% of the sample. Sequenced sample: PBMCs or a T cell subset sorted from them (not recorded which). The receptors were gathered from an adult woman who had mild COVID-19 (a few samples of this study predate the infection). The sample titles of this study are shuffled in the database, so cell type and time point are left out; the donor was told from shared clones.

This rearrangement joins TRBV7-9 to TRBJ2-3; 10 bases map to TRBD2. V trimming: 5 bases; J trimming: 5 bases; junction bases outside the gene matches: 16. This CDR3 contains 18 residues. Germline loops: CDR1 SEHNR, CDR2 FQNEAQ (reference sequence). In DNA, the CDR3 is TGTGCCAGCAGCCCACCAGTAGGCCTTAGCGGGGGGATAGATACGCAGTATTTT. Amino acid sequence: CASSPPVGLSGGIDTQYF.

This clonotype was picked up a small number of times. The gene calls are TRBV5-1 and TRBJ1-1, with 7 bases lining up with TRBD1. In germline, CDR1 is SGHRS, CDR2 YFSETQ. With 1 base clipped from V and 1 base from J, the junction kept 4 bases outside the gene matches. This CDR3 contains 15 residues. The CDR3 protein is CASSLTGDQNTEAFF. The CDR3 region has the DNA TGCGCCAGCAGCTTGACAGGGGACCAGAACACTGAAGCTTTCTTT.

The V call is TRBV5-1, the J call TRBJ1-1, with 12 bases matching TRBD1. Germline-derived CDR1 and CDR2 are SGHRS and YFSETQ. This CDR3 region has 17 residues. V lost 2 bases, J lost 1 base, and 6 bases stayed unmatched. CDR3 amino acids: CASSFTGTGGPNTEAFF. In DNA, the CDR3 is TGCGCCAGCAGCTTTACCGGGACAGGGGGCCCGAACACTGAAGCTTTCTTT. Filled out from reference TRBV5-1 and TRBJ1-1, the complete variable domain reads KAGVTQTPRYLIKTRGQQVTLSCSPISGHRSVSWYQQTPGQGLQFLFEYFSETQRNKGNFPGRFSGRQFSNSRSEMNVSTLELGDSALYLCASSFTGTGGPNTEAFFGQGTRLTVV.

The table lists this clonotype with a few counts. The rearrangement joins TRBV6-1 to TRBJ1-1; tentative D call: TRBD1 (5 bases). Germline V gives CDR1 MNHNS, CDR2 SASEGT. The CDR3 totals 12 residues. Trimming shortened V by 7 bases and J by 8 bases, and 14 bases separated the two germline ends. The CDR3 is CASNRDHPEAFF. The DNA of the CDR3 is TGTGCCAGCAATAGGGACCATCCCGAAGCTTTCTTT.

This clonotype was seen a few times. This chain uses TRBV19 with TRBJ1-4; the D gene is possibly TRBD1 (6 bases). This CDR3 is 16 amino acids long. In germline, CDR1 is LNHDA, CDR2 SQIVND (reference sequence). The ends were cut back, 4 bases at V and 0 bases at J, with 12 bases in the middle. CDR3 loop: CASSTPTGSTNEKLFF. CDR3 sequence (DNA): TGTGCCAGTAGTACCCCAACAGGGTCAACTAATGAAAAACTGTTTTTT.

CDR3 coding DNA: TGTGCCAGCAGCGGAGGGGGGGACAGGGACCCCTACAATGAGCAGTTCTTC. The encoded protein is CASSGGGDRDPYNEQFF. V and J are TRBV9 and TRBJ2-1; 9 nucleotides agree with TRBD1. V was pared by 3 bases and J by 2 bases, with 9 bases of the junction left unmatched. The CDR3 is made up of 17 amino acids. Germline CDR1 and CDR2: SGDLS and YYNGEE.

This clonotype came up a few times. This sequence joins TRBV20-1 and TRBJ1-1; 7 bases fit TRBD1. Germline V CDR1 and CDR2: DFQATT, SNEGSKA (reference sequence). The CDR3 spans 14 residues. V lost 6 bases and J lost 3; bases outside the gene matches: 10. CDR3 residues: CSAPNRGTDTEAFF. CDR3 nucleotide sequence: TGCAGTGCACCGAACAGGGGAACGGACACTGAAGCTTTCTTT.

This clonotype was seen a few times. This sequence joins TRBV3-1 and TRBJ2-7; D ambiguous. The V gene's germline CDR1 is LGHDT and CDR2 YNNKEL (reference sequence). The CDR3 sequence is 12 residues long. The germline V and J ends were trimmed by 5 bases and 0 bases, with 5 bases remaining between them. The CDR3 sequence: CASSVNSYEQYF. The CDR3 DNA is TGTGCCAGCAGCGTCAACTCCTACGAGCAGTACTTC.

The gene calls are TRBV20-1 and TRBJ1-2; 7 nucleotides line up with TRBD1. Trimming cost V 6 bases and J 3 bases; bases outside gene matches: 7. Germline CDR1 is DFQATT and CDR2 is SNEGSKA (reference sequence). The CDR3 sequence is 13 residues long. CDR3 in DNA: TGCAGTGCATACGACAGGGAAGACTATGGCTACACCTTC. This sequence encodes CSAYDREDYGYTF.

The gene calls are TRBV6-5 and TRBJ2-5; D ambiguous. The CDR3 has 13 amino acids. The V end was cut by 7 bases, the J end by 1 base, with 10 bases between. Germline-derived CDR1 and CDR2 are MNHEY and SVGAGI. CDR3 coding DNA: TGTGCCAGCAACCAAAGGGCCCAAGAGACCCAGTACTTC. Its protein product is CASNQRAQETQYF.

This clonotype was counted only a few times. The V gene is TRBV28, the J gene TRBJ1-2; 9 nucleotides match TRBD1. V shed 6 bases and J 4 bases; nucleotides not matched to a gene: 9. CDR1 MDHEN and CDR2 SYDVKM come from the germline V gene. This CDR3 region has 15 residues. The CDR3 sequence: CASRITGGGGYGYTF. CDR3 nucleotide sequence: TGTGCCAGCAGAATTACAGGGGGCGGAGGCTATGGCTACACCTTC.

The CDR3 DNA reads TGTGCCAGCAGTTTTAGCGGTGTCGCTGATACGCAGTATTTT. Translation gives CASSFSGVADTQYF. The chain employs TRBV12-3 or TRBV12-4 and TRBJ2-3, with D possibly matching TRBD2 (6 bases). CDR3 length equals 14 residues. Trimming removed 3 bases from V and 6 bases from J, with 13 bases in between.

For the CDR3, the DNA is TGTGCCAGCAGCCAACCAACTAGTGCCGGGGAGCTGTTTTTT. As protein: CASSQPTSAGELFF. The chain joins TRBV7-2 to TRBJ2-2; TRBD2 might be the D (5 bases). CDR3 length: 14 residues. The germline gives CDR1 SGHTA, CDR2 FQGNSA. Trimming pared 5 bases from V and 6 bases from J, leaving 13 bases between.

This chain joins TRBV18 and TRBJ1-1; unclear D gene. Per germline, CDR1 KGHSH and CDR2 LQKENI. CDR3 length: 14 residues. The V end was cut by 3 bases, the J end by 0 bases, with 8 bases between. CDR3 region: CASSPSGLNTEAFF. As DNA, the CDR3 is TGTGCCAGCTCACCTTCCGGATTGAACACTGAAGCTTTCTTT.

The sample holds a few counts of this clonotype. The chain couples TRBV4-1 to TRBJ2-1; 8 bases are shared with TRBD1. Trimming took 1 base from V and 4 from J; bases not matched to a gene: 9. CDR1 MGHRA and CDR2 YSYEKL come from the germline V gene. The CDR3 is 17 residues long. The CDR3 loop is CASSQVLGRGQYNEQFF. The DNA of the CDR3 is TGCGCCAGCAGCCAAGTCTTAGGCAGGGGGCAGTACAATGAGCAGTTCTTC.

This clonotype was seen more than once but under ten times. The chain carries TRBV5-1 and TRBJ2-2, with a possible D match to TRBD2 (5 bases). Deletions cut 0 bases from V and 5 bases from J, with 11 bases between. Germline lookup yields CDR1 SGHRS and CDR2 YFSETQ. This CDR3 comprises 15 residues. The chain's CDR3 is CASSLGGRRTGELFF. CDR3 DNA sequence: TGCGCCAGCAGCTTGGGAGGGCGGCGAACCGGGGAGCTGTTTTTT.

This clonotype was counted a few times. The chain employs TRBV2 and TRBJ1-5; weak D call: TRBD1 (5 bases). The CDR3 runs 14 residues. Germline V CDR1 and CDR2: SNHLY, FYNNEI. V gave up 4 bases and J gave up 4 bases, with 11 bases separating them. CDR3 sequence reads: CASSVGVSNQPQHF. The CDR3, as DNA: TGTGCCAGCAGTGTGGGGGTTTCAAATCAGCCCCAGCATTTT.

In its sample, this clonotype was seen many times. The chain recombines TRBV5-1 with TRBJ2-7; TRBD1 aligns across 12 bases. J lost 6 bases, V lost 4 bases, and 8 bases had no gene match. This CDR3 has 15 residues. Per the germline V gene, CDR1 is SGHRS and CDR2 is YFSETQ. Here the CDR3 DNA reads TGCGCCAGCAGCCCGACCGGGACAGGGGGCACCGAGCAGTACTTC. This sequence encodes CASSPTGTGGTEQYF.

The chain joins TRBV7-9 to TRBJ2-3, with 14 nucleotides matching TRBD2. Germline loops: CDR1 SEHNR, CDR2 FQNEAQ (reference sequence). The CDR3 runs to 17 residues. The V segment lost 4 bases and the J segment 2 bases; nucleotides outside the gene matches: 5. The CDR3 reads CASSSGLAGGPTDTQYF. CDR3 bases: TGTGCCAGCAGCTCAGGACTAGCGGGAGGCCCCACAGATACGCAGTATTTT.

V and J are TRBV25-1 and TRBJ1-1; D ambiguous. Germline V lookup: CDR1 MGHDK, CDR2 SYGVNS. Trimming cost V 5 bases and J 1 base, with 5 bases left between them. The CDR3 sequence is 12 residues long. The CDR3 region has the DNA TGTGCCAGCAGTACTACGAACACTGAAGCTTTCTTT. This gives the protein CASSTTNTEAFF.

The gene calls are TRBV11-2 and TRBJ1-3; D might be TRBD1 (6 bases). The germline V gene has CDR1 SGHAT and CDR2 FQNNGV. The CDR3 is made up of 18 amino acids. V gave up 0 bases and J gave up 4 bases, with 19 bases separating them. The CDR3 bases are TGTGCCAGCAGCTTAGATCGTAAGACAGGCCGAAACGGAAACACCATATATTTT. It is translated as CASSLDRKTGRNGNTIYF.

This clonotype was seen only a few times. The chain carries TRBV30 and TRBJ2-5; perhaps TRBD1 as D (5 bases). Germline V CDR1 and CDR2: GTSNPN, SVGIG (reference sequence). The CDR3 has 19 amino acids. V was trimmed by 7 bases and J by 2 bases, leaving 32 bases between them. The CDR3 protein is CAYNVPRQTVQPSQETQYF. The CDR3 coding sequence is TGTGCCTACAACGTTCCACGACAGACAGTCCAACCATCACAAGAGACCCAGTACTTC.

V is TRBV24-1 and J is TRBJ2-3, with TRBD2 matching over 11 bases. Looked up from germline, CDR1 is KGHDR and CDR2 is SFDVKD. The CDR3 is 16 residues long. With 4 bases clipped from V and 6 bases from J, the junction kept 8 bases outside the gene matches. The CDR3 nucleotides read TGTGCCACCAGTGACCCACTAGCGGGAGAGCTCGATACGCAGTATTTT. Protein sequence: CATSDPLAGELDTQYF.

This clonotype showed up just a few times. V gene TRBV4-3 combines with J gene TRBJ2-1; weak D call: TRBD1 (5 bases). CDR3 length: 14 residues. Looked up from germline, CDR1 is LGHNA and CDR2 is YSLEER. The germline V and J ends were trimmed by 4 bases and 5 bases, with 12 bases remaining between them. DNA of the CDR3: TGCGCCAGCAGCCTACAGGACGGAAACAATGAGCAGTTCTTC. Translating it yields CASSLQDGNNEQFF.

The V gene is TRBV7-2, the J gene TRBJ1-2; D perhaps matches TRBD1 (5 bases). V was clipped by 5 bases and J by 4 bases, with 17 bases between them. Germline V gene sequence: CDR1 SGHTA, CDR2 FQGNSA. This CDR3 has 15 amino acids. CDR3 sequence: CASSPSGGASYGYTF. The CDR3 bases are TGTGCCAGCAGCCCCTCGGGAGGGGCGAGCTATGGCTACACCTTC.

This clonotype turned up a few times. The rearrangement uses TRBV14 and TRBJ2-3; TRBD1 agrees at 9 bases. The germline CDR1 and CDR2 sequences are SGHDN and FVKESK. The CDR3 contains 15 residues. V dropped 1 base and J dropped 5; count of bases not matched to a gene: 4. The CDR3 region has the DNA TGTGCCAGCAGCCAAGGGACAGGGGCCGGAGATACGCAGTATTTT. This codes for CASSQGTGAGDTQYF.

The CDR3 region has the DNA TGTGCCACAGGGACTAGCCGCTTTCTAAATACGCAGTATTTT. It yields the protein CATGTSRFLNTQYF. This chain joins TRBV4-2 and TRBJ2-3, with 9 bases matching TRBD2. Germline V lookup: CDR1 LGHNA, CDR2 YNFKEQ. The CDR3 has 14 residues. J lost 7 bases, V lost 10 bases, and 12 bases had no gene match.

The V gene is TRBV5-4, the J gene TRBJ2-5, with TRBD1 matching over 9 bases. The CDR3 loop spans 14 amino acids. The V segment lost 5 bases and the J segment 5 bases; nucleotides outside the gene matches: 7. CDR1 is SGHNT and CDR2 is YYREEE in the germline V gene (reference sequence). CDR3 protein: CASSWDRADETQYF. The CDR3 coding sequence is TGTGCCAGCAGTTGGGACAGGGCAGACGAGACCCAGTACTTC.